One sample yielded the 19 T cell receptor beta chains listed below, sequenced in a study of blood T cell repertoires in COVID-19. Only in-frame clones appear in the TCRdb table, and some are missing; sequencing was by immunoSEQ multiplex PCR. The profile covers under 200,000 clones, with around 83% appearing a single time and roughly 0.95% taken by the ten largest. The sequenced sample was peripheral blood. Every receptor here comes from a man between 18 and 35 years old with acute or convalescent COVID-19.

V is TRBV7-9 and J is TRBJ2-1; maybe TRBD1 (5 bases). CDR1 SEHNR and CDR2 FQNEAQ come from the germline V gene (reference sequence). The CDR3 runs 15 residues. Deletions cut 3 bases from V and 1 base from J, with 10 bases between. The CDR3 coding sequence is TGTGCCAGCAGCTTGTCCCGACAGTCCTACAATGAGCAGTTCTTC. Translation: CASSLSRQSYNEQFF.

V usage is TRBV4-1 and J usage is TRBJ1-4, with D maybe TRBD1 (5 bases). V was trimmed by 3 bases and J by 5 bases, leaving 13 bases between them. Germline loops: CDR1 MGHRA, CDR2 YSYEKL. CDR3 length: 15 amino acids. The chain's CDR3 is CASSQGGGQNEKLFF. The CDR3 bases are TGCGCCAGCAGCCAGGGGGGAGGCCAGAATGAAAAACTGTTTTTT.

The chain couples TRBV6-6 to TRBJ2-4, with D possibly being TRBD2 (5 bases). Germline V lookup: CDR1 MNHNY, CDR2 SVGAGI (reference sequence). This CDR3 has 14 residues. The ends were cut back, 5 bases at V and 5 bases at J, with 13 bases in the middle. DNA for the CDR3: TGTGCCAGCAGTCCCCCAGAGGAGGAAAACATTCAGTACTTC. Translated: CASSPPEEENIQYF.

This sequence joins TRBV6-5 and TRBJ2-1; the match to TRBD1 covers 7 bases. The germline V gene encodes CDR1 MNHEY and CDR2 SVGAGI. The length of the CDR3 is 15 residues. The V and J ends lost 6 bases and 0 bases, in that order; junction bases with no gene match: 5. DNA for the CDR3: TGTGCCAGCAGCACGGGACAGCTCTCCTACAATGAGCAGTTCTTC. It codes for CASSTGQLSYNEQFF.

V gene TRBV2 combines with J gene TRBJ1-5; D is perhaps TRBD1 (5 bases). CDR1 and CDR2 from the germline V gene are SNHLY and FYNNEI. V was trimmed by 2 bases and J by 7 bases, leaving 18 bases between them. CDR3 length: 16 amino acids. The CDR3 is CASSELGRGSRQPQHF. In DNA, the CDR3 is TGTGCCAGCAGTGAACTGGGGCGGGGGAGCAGGCAGCCCCAGCATTTT.

Comment on this clone: This specimen includes other DNA sequences encoding the same CDR3. The rearrangement links TRBV20-1 to TRBJ1-1; TRBD1 might be the D (6 bases). Germline CDR1 is DFQATT and CDR2 is SNEGSKA (reference sequence). This CDR3 has 11 amino acids. Deletions cut 6 bases from V and 4 bases from J, with 9 bases between. This CDR3 is CSAYRVTEAFF. Written as DNA, the CDR3 is TGCAGTGCGTACAGGGTCACTGAAGCTTTCTTT.

This clone was seen more than once but under ten times. The genes are TRBV30 and TRBJ1-5; D not certain. Germline V gene lookup returns CDR1 GTSNPN and CDR2 SVGIG (reference sequence). V gave up 3 bases and J gave up 2 bases, with 11 bases separating them. This CDR3 spans 14 amino acids. CDR3 nucleotide sequence: TGTGCCTGGAGCCACGATACGGGCAATCAGCCCCAGCATTTT. Its translation is CAWSHDTGNQPQHF.

The chain uses TRBV28 and TRBJ1-1; D is ambiguous. CDR3 length: 13 residues. Looked up from germline, CDR1 is MDHEN and CDR2 is SYDVKM. V gave up 6 bases and J gave up 2 bases, with 10 bases separating them. CDR3 protein: CASSPILNTEAFF. CDR3 DNA: TGTGCCAGCAGCCCGATTCTAAACACTGAAGCTTTCTTT.

The chain has TRBV5-4 and TRBJ1-1; TRBD1 agrees at 7 bases. After removal of 4 bases from V and 0 bases from J, the junction contained 6 bases not matched to a gene. The CDR3 extends over 15 amino acids. CDR1 is SGHNT and CDR2 is YYREEE in the germline V gene (reference sequence). Here the CDR3 DNA reads TGTGCCAGCAGCCGCGGACAGGATTTGAACACTGAAGCTTTCTTT. The encoded protein is CASSRGQDLNTEAFF.

The rearrangement links TRBV7-9 to TRBJ1-2; D is unclear. The CDR3 consists of 11 residues. Trimming pared 5 bases from V and 6 bases from J, leaving 7 bases between. Germline assignment: CDR1 SEHNR and CDR2 FQNEAQ (reference sequence). The CDR3 DNA reads TGTGCCAGCAGCAACAGCCATGGCTACACCTTC. Protein product: CASSNSHGYTF.

This chain connects TRBV4-2 to TRBJ2-5; TRBD2 matches at 7 bases. Germline lookup yields CDR1 LGHNA and CDR2 YNFKEQ. The ends lost 2 bases at V and 5 bases at J; junction bases unmatched: 11. This CDR3 spans 16 amino acids. The CDR3 protein is CASSQKGGGGEETQYF. The CDR3 nucleotides read TGTGCCAGCAGCCAAAAAGGCGGGGGAGGGGAGGAGACCCAGTACTTC.

This chain joins TRBV9 and TRBJ2-5; 11 positions agree with TRBD1. The CDR3 length is 15 residues. Germline values: CDR1 SGDLS, CDR2 YYNGEE. V was pared by 0 bases and J by 5 bases, with 3 bases of the junction left unmatched. The CDR3 reads CASSVGTGGGETQYF. The CDR3 DNA is TGTGCCAGCAGCGTAGGGACAGGGGGCGGTGAGACCCAGTACTTC.

This rearrangement joins TRBV7-2 to TRBJ2-1; 9 nucleotides align to TRBD2. Unmatched junction bases numbered 12, after V lost 4 bases and J lost 8 bases. CDR1 is SGHTA and CDR2 is FQGNSA in the germline V gene. The CDR3 contains 16 residues. CDR3 region: CASSSSSSGGLDEQFF. DNA for the CDR3: TGTGCCAGCAGCTCGTCCAGTAGCGGGGGACTCGATGAGCAGTTCTTC. The complete variable domain, with remaining parts taken from reference TRBV7-2 and TRBJ2-1, reads GAGVSQSPSNKVTEKGKDVELRCDPISGHTALYWYRQSLGQGLEFLIYFQGNSAPDKSGLPSDRFSAERTGGSVSTLTIQRTQQEDSAVYLCASSSSSSGGLDEQFFGPGTRLTVL.

This chain links TRBV9 with TRBJ2-5; D is uncertain. There are 12 residues in the CDR3. Trimming took 0 bases from V and 5 from J, leaving 5 bases between them. CDR1 and CDR2 (germline): SGDLS, YYNGEE. CDR3 in DNA: TGTGCCAGCAGCGTAGCTGAGGAGACCCAGTACTTC. As protein: CASSVAEETQYF.

This sequence joins TRBV7-8 and TRBJ2-7; D unresolved. The CDR3 is 14 residues long. CDR1 is SGHVS and CDR2 is FQNEAQ in the germline V gene. Trimming left V 2 bases short and J 3 bases short, with 11 bases between. Written as DNA, the CDR3 is TGTGCCAGCAGCTTAATAGGCGGTAGCTACGAGCAGTACTTC. It specifies CASSLIGGSYEQYF.

The V call is TRBV27, the J call TRBJ2-1; 10 positions agree with TRBD2. Per germline, CDR1 MNHEY and CDR2 SMNVEV (reference sequence). With 5 bases clipped from V and 2 bases from J, the junction kept 3 bases outside the gene matches. This CDR3 contains 15 residues. The CDR3 DNA sequence: TGTGCCAGCAGTCCCCTAGCGGGGGCCTACAATGAGCAGTTCTTC. It yields the protein CASSPLAGAYNEQFF.

This chain uses TRBV27 with TRBJ1-4; 9 positions match TRBD1. The CDR3 contains 12 residues. The V gene end was trimmed by 6 bases and the J gene end by 11 bases; junction bases not matched to a gene: 4. Per germline, CDR1 MNHEY and CDR2 SMNVEV (reference sequence). The CDR3 DNA reads as TGTGCCAGCAGCGGGACAGGGTGGAAACTGTTTTTT. Amino acid sequence: CASSGTGWKLFF. Combining the CDR3 with reference TRBV27 and TRBJ1-4 gives the whole variable domain EAQVTQNPRYLITVTGKKLTVTCSQNMNHEYMSWYRQDPGLGLRQIYYSMNVEVTDKGDVPEGYKVSRKEKRNFPLILESPSPNQTSLYFCASSGTGWKLFFGSGTQLSVL.

The J gene is TRBJ1-5, the V gene TRBV5-5; the D is unclear. CDR3 length equals 13 residues. The germline V gene encodes CDR1 SGHKS and CDR2 YYEKEE (reference sequence). The V end lost 2 bases, the J end lost 5 bases, and 8 bases lay between the germline ends. The CDR3 here is CASSLYGDQPQHF. The CDR3 coding sequence is TGTGCCAGCAGCTTATACGGGGATCAGCCCCAGCATTTT.

The J gene is TRBJ2-1, the V gene TRBV2; possibly TRBD1 for D (6 bases). The CDR3 consists of 11 residues. Trimming removed 6 bases from V and 6 bases from J, with 6 bases in between. The V gene's germline CDR1 is SNHLY and CDR2 FYNNEI. The CDR3 DNA is TGTGCCAGCAGAGGGGGCAATGAGCAGTTCTTC. Translating gives CASRGGNEQFF.